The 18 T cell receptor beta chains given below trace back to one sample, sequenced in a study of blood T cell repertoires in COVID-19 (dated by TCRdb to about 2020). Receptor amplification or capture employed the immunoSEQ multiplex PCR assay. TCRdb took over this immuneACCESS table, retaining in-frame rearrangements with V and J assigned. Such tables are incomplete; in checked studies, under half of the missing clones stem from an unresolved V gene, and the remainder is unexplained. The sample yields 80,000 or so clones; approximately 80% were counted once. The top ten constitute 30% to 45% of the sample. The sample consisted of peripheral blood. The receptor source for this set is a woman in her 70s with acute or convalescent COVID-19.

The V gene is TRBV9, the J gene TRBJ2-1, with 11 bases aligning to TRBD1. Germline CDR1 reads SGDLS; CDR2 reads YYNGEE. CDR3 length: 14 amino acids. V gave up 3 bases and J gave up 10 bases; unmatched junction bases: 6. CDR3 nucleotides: TGTGCCAGCAGCGCCGGGACAGGGGGTAGGGAGCAGTTCTTC. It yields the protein CASSAGTGGREQFF.

This CDR3 reads CASGLGASGRKGDEQFF. DNA of the CDR3: TGTGCCAGCGGTTTAGGGGCTAGCGGGAGAAAAGGGGATGAGCAGTTCTTC. V usage is TRBV9 and J usage is TRBJ2-1; TRBD2 aligns across 10 bases. The CDR3 consists of 17 residues. Germline V gives CDR1 SGDLS, CDR2 YYNGEE. Trimming removed 7 bases from V and 8 bases from J; junction bases left unmatched: 18.

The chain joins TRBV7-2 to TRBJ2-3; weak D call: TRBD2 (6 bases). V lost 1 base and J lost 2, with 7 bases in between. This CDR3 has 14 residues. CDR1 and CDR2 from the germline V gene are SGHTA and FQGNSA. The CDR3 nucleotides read TGTGCCAGCAGCTTAGGCGGGACCACAGATACGCAGTATTTT. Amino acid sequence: CASSLGGTTDTQYF.

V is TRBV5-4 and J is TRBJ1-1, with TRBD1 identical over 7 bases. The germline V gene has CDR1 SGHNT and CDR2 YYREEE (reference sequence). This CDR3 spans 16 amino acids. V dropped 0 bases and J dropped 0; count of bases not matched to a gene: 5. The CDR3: CASSLDSRGLNTEAFF. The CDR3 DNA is TGTGCCAGCAGCTTGGATTCTAGGGGGCTGAACACTGAAGCTTTCTTT.

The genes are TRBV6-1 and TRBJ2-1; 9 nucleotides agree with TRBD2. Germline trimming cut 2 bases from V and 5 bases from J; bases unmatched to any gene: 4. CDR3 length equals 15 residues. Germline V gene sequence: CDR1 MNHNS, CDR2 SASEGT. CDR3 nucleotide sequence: TGTGCCAGCAGTGAACAGGGACTAGCCGACAATGAGCAGTTCTTC. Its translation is CASSEQGLADNEQFF.

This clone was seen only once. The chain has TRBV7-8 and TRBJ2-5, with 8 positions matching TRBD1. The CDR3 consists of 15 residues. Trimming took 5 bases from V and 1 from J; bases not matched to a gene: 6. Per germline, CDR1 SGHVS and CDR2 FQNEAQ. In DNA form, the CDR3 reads TGTGCCAGCAGCCCAGGACAGGGTGTCCAAGAGACCCAGTACTTC. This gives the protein CASSPGQGVQETQYF.

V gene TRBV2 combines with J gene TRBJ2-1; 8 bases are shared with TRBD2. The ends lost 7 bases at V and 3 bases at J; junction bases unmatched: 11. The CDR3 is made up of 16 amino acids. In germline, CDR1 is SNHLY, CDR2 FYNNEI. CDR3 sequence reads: CASTRGLAGYYNEQFF. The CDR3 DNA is TGTGCCAGCACCCGCGGGCTAGCGGGCTACTACAATGAGCAGTTCTTC.

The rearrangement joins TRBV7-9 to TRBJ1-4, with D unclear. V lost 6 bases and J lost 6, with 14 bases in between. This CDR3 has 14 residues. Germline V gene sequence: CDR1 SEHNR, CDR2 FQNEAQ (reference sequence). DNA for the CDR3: TGTGCCAGCAGTCGCGGCAGTGATGATGAAAAACTGTTTTTT. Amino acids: CASSRGSDDEKLFF. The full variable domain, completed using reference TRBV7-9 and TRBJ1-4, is DTGVSQNPRHKITKRGQNVTFRCDPISEHNRLYWYRQTLGQGPEFLTYFQNEAQLEKSRLLSDRFSAERPKGSFSTLEIQRTEQGDSAMYLCASSRGSDDEKLFFGSGTQLSVL.

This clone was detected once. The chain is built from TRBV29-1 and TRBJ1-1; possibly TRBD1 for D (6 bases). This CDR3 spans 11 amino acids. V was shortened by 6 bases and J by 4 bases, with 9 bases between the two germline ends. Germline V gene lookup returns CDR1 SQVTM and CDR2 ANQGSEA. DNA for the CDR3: TGCAGCGTCGGACAGACCACTGAAGCTTTCTTT. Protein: CSVGQTTEAFF.

CDR3 amino acids: CASSLVRGLGYGYTF. As DNA, the CDR3 is TGTGCCAGCAGCTTAGTGAGGGGGCTAGGGTATGGCTACACCTTC. This chain uses TRBV11-2 with TRBJ1-2; 7 bases agree with TRBD1. The germline V gene has CDR1 SGHAT and CDR2 FQNNGV. V was pared by 1 base and J by 5 bases, with 7 bases of the junction left unmatched. This CDR3 contains 15 residues.

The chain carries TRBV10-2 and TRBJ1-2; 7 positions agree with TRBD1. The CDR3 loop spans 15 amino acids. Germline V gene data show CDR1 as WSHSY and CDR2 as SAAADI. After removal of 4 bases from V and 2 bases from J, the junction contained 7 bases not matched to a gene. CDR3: CASSGGQRINYGYTF. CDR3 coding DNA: TGCGCCAGCAGTGGGGGACAGAGAATAAACTATGGCTACACCTTC.

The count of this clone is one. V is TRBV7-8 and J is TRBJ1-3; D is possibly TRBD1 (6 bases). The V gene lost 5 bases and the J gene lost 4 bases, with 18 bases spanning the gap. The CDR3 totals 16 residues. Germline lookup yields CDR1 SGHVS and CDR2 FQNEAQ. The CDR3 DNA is TGTGCCAGCAGCCCATACAGGGCCCGGATCGGAAACACCATATATTTT. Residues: CASSPYRARIGNTIYF.

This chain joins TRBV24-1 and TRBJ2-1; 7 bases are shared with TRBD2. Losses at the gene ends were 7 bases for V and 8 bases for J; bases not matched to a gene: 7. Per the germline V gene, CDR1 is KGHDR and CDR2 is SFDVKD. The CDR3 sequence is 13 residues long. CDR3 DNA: TGTGCCACCAGGCAGACTAGCTTGGATGAGCAGTTCTTC. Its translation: CATRQTSLDEQFF.

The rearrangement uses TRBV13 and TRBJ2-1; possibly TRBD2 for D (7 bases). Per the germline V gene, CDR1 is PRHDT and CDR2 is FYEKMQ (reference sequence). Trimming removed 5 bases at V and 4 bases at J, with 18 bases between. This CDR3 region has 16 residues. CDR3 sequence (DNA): TGTGCCAGCAGCGAGAGGGGGGGCTTTTTGTACAATGAGCAGTTCTTC. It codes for CASSERGGFLYNEQFF. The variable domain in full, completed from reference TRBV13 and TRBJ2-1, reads AAGVIQSPRHLIKEKRETATLKCYPIPRHDTVYWYQQGPGQDPQFLISFYEKMQSDKGSIPDRFSAQQFSDYHSELNMSSLELGDSALYFCASSERGGFLYNEQFFGPGTRLTVL.

The CDR3 here is CAWSVRGTRFRDEKLFF. The CDR3 DNA sequence: TGTGCCTGGAGTGTAAGGGGTACCCGATTTCGAGACGAAAAACTGTTTTTT. J is TRBJ1-4 and V is TRBV30, with D possibly matching TRBD1 (5 bases). Germline V gene lookup returns CDR1 GTSNPN and CDR2 SVGIG (reference sequence). V dropped 0 bases and J dropped 8 bases, with 22 bases sitting between them. CDR3 size: 17 residues. Full variable domain (rest looked up from reference TRBV30 and TRBJ1-4): SQTIHQWPATLVQPVGSPLSLECTVEGTSNPNLYWYRQAAGRGLQLLFYSVGIGQISSEVPQNLSASRPQDRQFILSSKKLLLSDSGFYLCAWSVRGTRFRDEKLFFGSGTQLSVL.

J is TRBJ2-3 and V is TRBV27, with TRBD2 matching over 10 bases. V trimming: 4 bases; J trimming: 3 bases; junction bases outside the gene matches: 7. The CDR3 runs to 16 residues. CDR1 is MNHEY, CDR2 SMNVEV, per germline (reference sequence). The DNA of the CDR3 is TGTGCCAGCAGTTCCCCGGCTAGCGGGAGTACAGATACGCAGTATTTT. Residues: CASSSPASGSTDTQYF.

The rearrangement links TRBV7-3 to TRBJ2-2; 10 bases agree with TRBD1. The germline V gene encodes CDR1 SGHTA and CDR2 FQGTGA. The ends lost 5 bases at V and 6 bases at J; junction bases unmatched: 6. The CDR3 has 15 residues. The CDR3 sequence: CASSATGGSPGELFF. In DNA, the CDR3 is TGTGCCAGCAGCGCGACAGGGGGCTCCCCCGGGGAGCTGTTTTTT.

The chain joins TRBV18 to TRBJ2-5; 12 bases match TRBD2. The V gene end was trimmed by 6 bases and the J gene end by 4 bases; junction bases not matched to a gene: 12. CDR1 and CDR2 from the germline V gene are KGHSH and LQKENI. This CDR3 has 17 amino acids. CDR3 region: CASSLGLAGPSGETQYF. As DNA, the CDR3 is TGTGCCAGCTCGCTGGGACTAGCGGGCCCGTCTGGAGAGACCCAGTACTTC. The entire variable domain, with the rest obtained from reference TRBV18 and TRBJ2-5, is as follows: NAGVMQNPRHLVRRRGQEARLRCSPMKGHSHVYWYRQLPEEGLKFMVYLQKENIIDESGMPKERFSAEFPKEGPSILRIQQVVRGDSAAYFCASSLGLAGPSGETQYFGPGTRLLVL.